This T cell receptor beta chain was identified during a study of Japanese encephalitis immunity and Zika vaccine responses (dated by TCRdb to the early 2020s). Looking at the study overall: Three 5.0 ug doses of alum-adjuvanted ZPIV were administered to included participants at weeks 0, 4 and 28. A two-dose regimen of JEV vaccine (IXIARO), with doses given 28 days apart, was administered to eleven to twelve participants two to three months before the first ZPIV dose. More than 5 representative participants from each pre-vaccination group were selected for TCR sequencing, using samples from week 0 (after pre-vaccination and before ZPIV) and week 52. Stimulations used ZIKV structural-protein peptide pools split into flavivirus-conserved and non-conserved sets, or JEV or YFV peptides matching the pre-vaccination. The study asked whether earlier vaccination against Japanese encephalitis virus (JEV) or yellow fever virus (YFV) shaped CD4 T cell responses to the Zika vaccine. TCR repertoires from three flavivirus-naive individuals were additionally analyzed at weeks 2, 6 and 52 after the start of ZPIV vaccination. Twelve participants received one dose of YFV vaccine (YF-VAX) before ZPIV, and nine participants were flavivirus-naive. ZIKV peptides were 15-mers overlapping by 11 residues, selected for NetMHCpan/NetMHCII-predicted epitopes with affinity below 50 nM. Broader findings and caveats from the paper: In JEV-pre-vaccinated donors, the repertoire richness of CD4 T cells responding to conserved ZIKV epitopes dropped significantly after ZPIV. Only a subset of trial participants with three doses and adequate samples was analyzed, not the entire vaccinated cohort. Higher repertoire similarity across time-points and stimulations was observed in JEV-pre-vaccinated donors than in YFV-pre-vaccinated donors, indicating that more clonotypes were common to ZIKV and JEV stimulation. The samples grouped by participant and showed no similarity across individuals, which suggests that no public TCRs were detected. Only a few individuals showed CD8 T cell responses to the ZIKV peptide pools, and those responses were of very low magnitude. Sample size limitations prevented peptide-pool deconvolution, so the individual peptides driving cross-reactive responses were not identified.

Only a few counts were recorded for this clonotype. No qualities accompany the bases; no much larger clone lies one base away. Ends trimmed: V by 6 bases, J by 6 bases; bases unmatched to a gene: 8. Measured from the cysteine to the phenylalanine, the CDR3 is 14 residues long. The retained sequence is limited to the CDR3, 42 bases, with the frame set at the first base. CDR1 and CDR2 are read off the germline V gene as MNHEY and SVGAGI. PBMCs were stained with CellTrace CFSE and grown for around six days in RPMI containing 8% human serum and peptide pools at around 1 ug/mL each. On a BD FACSAria, proliferating CD4 T cells were sorted without fixation as live CD56-CD19-CD16-CD3+CD4+ CFSE-low cells. Enrolled adults were healthy and seronegative for ZIKV, JEV, YFV, DENV and WNV by microneutralization screening. Samples were obtained from a phase 1, double-blinded, randomized, placebo-controlled trial of an alum-adjuvanted Zika purified-inactivated virus (ZPIV) vaccine. Peripheral blood mononuclear cells were isolated by standard procedure and were kept frozen in liquid nitrogen until use.

Libraries were prepared through 5' RACE. Before sequencing, the TCRbeta libraries were pooled in amounts proportional to the number of cells sorted for each library. RNAzol RT was used to extract total RNA from the sorted cells, and cDNA was then synthesized using an oligo(dT) primer together with a template-switching oligo. The TCRbeta V-CDR3-J region was amplified by PCR between a SMARTer oligo primer and a TCRbeta constant-region primer using Kapa HiFi. Illumina adaptors and sample-specific index barcodes were added in a second PCR, with HighPrep bead cleanup and a Bioanalyzer check confirming a band of roughly 650 bp. Libraries were sequenced on an Illumina MiSeq with 2x151 bp paired-end reads. On the study's bioinformatics: An in-house Java program demultiplexed the reads, while MiXCR assigned TCRbeta annotations and counted clonotypes. To assess repertoire overlap, Morisita-Horn indices from the R package vegan were used, along with UPGMA clustering and Circos plots of recurring clonotypes. Shannon diversity and richness were each normalized to the maximum value possible given the input cell numbers, so the resulting values fell between 0 and 1. CDR3beta sequences were aligned with MUSCLE, distances computed with SeqinR, and multidimensional scaling plotted in R. The public reads were quality trimmed at Q25 with fastp and then assembled into clones with MiXCR by TCRdb, keeping productive beta chains. CDR3 protein duplicates are merged, each entry listing the most common genes and DNA. The V and J calls were not made by the authors but by TCRdb's processing. The sample table shows about 450 distinct CDR3 sequences, and approximately 1% are seen once. Of the sample, approximately 29% is held by the ten largest clones.

The sequence was obtained from an adult woman who received an inactivated Zika virus vaccine. This sample comprised antigen-activated CD4+ T cells from blood, cultured, obtained during a Zika inactivated vaccine study. The chain is made from TRBV6-5 and TRBJ2-7, and 10 junction bases match TRBD1. CDR3 region: CASSPGQGMSEQYF. The nucleotide sequence reads TGTGCCAGCAGCCCGGGACAGGGGATGTCCGAGCAGTACTTC.